The rows below give T cell receptor beta chains drawn from one sample of a study of control samples from healthy donors and cancer patients. TCRdb's copy holds only in-frame clones and misses some; the assay was immunoSEQ multiplex PCR. This table has a few hundred thousand clones, 80% to 95% appearing once. Specimen: PBMCs. These receptors came from a man aged 35 to 55 with head and neck cancer. Each CDR3 is given with its conserved first and last residue. D genes are given only for firm matches. Some rows mark clone size as missing; the rest say once, few, many or name a class of expanded clone.

v_gene	d_gene	j_gene	abundance	len	CDR3aa	CDR3nt
TRBV5-6	NA	TRBJ1-4	NA	13	CASSHGRGEKLFF	TGTGCCAGCAGCCACGGGAGGGGTGAAAAACTGTTTTTT
TRBV4-3	TRBD1	TRBJ2-2	NA	14	CASSPDRVPGELFF	TGCGCCAGCAGCCCCGACAGGGTCCCCGGGGAGCTGTTTTTT
TRBV15	NA	TRBJ1-4	NA	13	CATSRDAREKLFF	TGTGCCACCAGCAGAGACGCTAGGGAAAAACTGTTTTTT
TRBV23-1	NA	TRBJ1-3	NA	12	CASSHEGNTIYF	TGCGCCAGCAGTCACGAAGGAAACACCATATATTTT
TRBV7-9	NA	TRBJ2-1	NA	13	CASSFHEGNEQFF	TGTGCCAGCAGCTTCCACGAGGGCAATGAGCAGTTCTTC
TRBV29-1	NA	TRBJ2-3	NA	15	CSGFWRTGRSDTQYF	TGCAGCGGGTTCTGGCGGACGGGACGTTCAGATACGCAGTATTTT
TRBV28	NA	TRBJ2-4	NA	14	CASSLEGLSLIQYF	TGTGCCAGCAGTTTAGAGGGTTTGAGTCTCATTCAGTACTTC
TRBV9	TRBD1	TRBJ1-1	once	14	CASSVDRVGTEAFF	TGTGCCAGCAGCGTGGACAGGGTCGGCACTGAAGCTTTCTTT
TRBV29-1	NA	TRBJ1-1	NA	13	CSVVSWAHTEAFF	TGCAGCGTTGTATCATGGGCCCACACTGAAGCTTTCTTT
TRBV6-5	TRBD2	TRBJ2-7	NA	15	CASSPPLAGGGEQYF	TGTGCCAGCAGTCCGCCTCTAGCGGGAGGGGGGGAGCAGTACTTC
TRBV10-3	NA	TRBJ1-5	NA	16	CAISEFRGAASQPQHF	TGTGCCATCAGTGAGTTCCGGGGTGCGGCCTCTCAGCCCCAGCATTTT
TRBV13	NA	TRBJ1-2	NA	13	CASSTGGRVGYTF	TGTGCCAGCAGCACGGGAGGGAGGGTCGGCTACACCTTC
TRBV2	TRBD2	TRBJ2-7	NA	16	CASSLLAGGLSYEQYF	TGTGCCAGCAGTTTATTAGCGGGAGGCCTCTCCTACGAGCAGTACTTC
TRBV5-6	NA	TRBJ2-5	NA	13	CASSLIDGKTQYF	TGTGCCAGCAGTTTGATAGATGGAAAGACCCAGTACTTC
TRBV6-5	NA	TRBJ1-3	NA	15	CASSYSRFSGNTIYF	TGTGCCAGCAGTTACTCGCGGTTCTCTGGAAACACCATATATTTT
TRBV9	TRBD2	TRBJ2-1	NA	16	CASSVEGTSGGYEQFF	TGTGCCAGCAGCGTAGAGGGGACTAGCGGGGGCTATGAGCAGTTCTTC
TRBV24-1	NA	TRBJ1-2	NA	15	CATSDEDRTGYGYTF	TGTGCCACCAGTGACGAGGACCGGACCGGGTATGGCTACACCTTC
TRBV24-1	TRBD1	TRBJ1-2	NA	16	CATSDPDRLFNYGYTF	TGTGCCACCAGTGACCCGGACAGGCTCTTCAACTATGGCTACACCTTC
TRBV15	NA	TRBJ2-2	NA	14	CATSYGQNTGELFF	TGTGCCACCAGTTACGGACAGAACACCGGGGAGCTGTTTTTT
TRBV18	NA	TRBJ2-1	NA	17	CASSLPHRGGGDDEQFF	TGTGCCAGCTCACTACCCCACAGGGGGGGTGGAGACGATGAGCAGTTCTTC
TRBV27	NA	TRBJ2-4	NA	14	CASSLGGQMGREYF	TGTGCCAGCAGTTTAGGGGGGCAGATGGGACGGGAGTACTTC
TRBV7-7	TRBD2	TRBJ2-3	NA	16	CASSPQAGGPTDTQYF	TGTGCTAGCAGCCCACAAGCGGGAGGGCCGACAGATACGCAGTATTTT
TRBV10-2	NA	TRBJ1-1	NA	13	CASSPRRDTEAFF	TGCGCCAGCAGCCCTAGAAGGGACACTGAAGCTTTCTTT
TRBV29-1	NA	TRBJ2-7	NA	13	CSVSPTGSYEQYF	TGCAGCGTTTCCCCGACAGGCTCCTACGAGCAGTACTTC
TRBV7-2	NA	TRBJ2-3	NA	16	CASSLKGGASTDTQYF	TGTGCCAGCAGCTTAAAAGGAGGGGCCAGCACAGATACGCAGTATTTT
TRBV28	TRBD1	TRBJ1-6	NA	14	CAGSWGTGSLPLHF	TGTGCCGGCAGTTGGGGGACAGGGTCCCTACCCCTCCACTTT
TRBV27	NA	TRBJ2-5	NA	12	CASSRDGETQYF	TGTGCCAGCAGCCGGGACGGAGAGACCCAGTACTTC
TRBV19	TRBD1	TRBJ2-7	NA	15	CASNTGTASSYEQYF	TGTGCCAGCAACACCGGGACAGCCTCTTCCTACGAGCAGTACTTC
TRBV2	NA	TRBJ2-7	NA	13	CASHWQGIGEQYF	TGTGCCAGCCATTGGCAGGGAATCGGCGAGCAGTACTTC
TRBV7-2	NA	TRBJ2-7	NA	14	CASSLTYRTYEQYF	TGTGCCAGCAGCTTAACTTACAGAACCTACGAGCAGTACTTC
TRBV5-1	TRBD1	TRBJ2-7	NA	16	CASSFGTGLPTYEQYF	TGCGCCAGCAGCTTTGGGACAGGGCTTCCCACCTACGAGCAGTACTTC
TRBV12-3/TRBV12-4	NA	TRBJ1-2	NA	13	CASSSDRTGGYTF	TGTGCCAGCAGTTCGGACAGAACTGGGGGCTACACCTTC
TRBV28	TRBD1	TRBJ1-1	NA	13	CASNLNRGTEAFF	TGTGCCAGCAACTTAAACAGGGGCACTGAAGCTTTCTTT
TRBV10-2	TRBD1	TRBJ1-3	once	15	CASSPGRDRGHTIYF	TGCGCCAGCAGTCCGGGCCGGGACAGGGGACACACCATATATTTT
TRBV6-1	NA	TRBJ1-1	NA	17	CASSEADSRPPNTEAFF	TGTGCCAGCAGTGAAGCCGACAGCCGACCCCCGAACACTGAAGCTTTCTTT
TRBV7-2	NA	TRBJ1-5	NA	14	CASSPGLYNQPQHF	TGTGCCAGCAGCCCAGGGCTGTACAATCAGCCCCAGCATTTT
TRBV19	TRBD1	TRBJ2-7	NA	15	CASSIDPGQTVEQYF	TGTGCCAGTAGTATAGATCCGGGACAGACGGTCGAGCAGTACTTC
TRBV11-2	NA	TRBJ2-7	NA	13	CASSLSASYEQYF	TGTGCCAGCAGCTTATCAGCTTCCTACGAGCAGTACTTC
TRBV30	TRBD1	TRBJ2-6	few	20	CAWSRGQGAYKSSGANVLTF	TGTGCCTGGAGTAGGGGACAGGGGGCGTATAAGTCTTCCGGGGCCAACGTCCTGACTTTC
TRBV19	NA	TRBJ1-1	NA	14	CASTPGPRNTEAFF	TGTGCCAGTACCCCGGGCCCCCGGAACACTGAAGCTTTCTTT
TRBV20-1	NA	TRBJ2-7	few	12	CSASPTSYEQYF	TGCAGTGCTAGTCCTACGTCCTACGAGCAGTACTTC
TRBV9	NA	TRBJ1-1	once	14	CASSVASVGAEAFF	TGTGCCAGCAGCGTAGCTTCGGTTGGGGCTGAAGCTTTCTTT
TRBV28	NA	TRBJ1-5	few	12	CASSFWAQPQHF	TGTGCCAGCAGTTTTTGGGCTCAGCCCCAGCATTTT
TRBV24-1	TRBD1	TRBJ1-2	few	18	CATSDLQTGAKGNYGYTF	TGTGCCACCAGTGATTTGCAGACAGGGGCCAAGGGCAACTATGGCTACACCTTC
TRBV6-5	TRBD2	TRBJ2-5	NA	14	CASEGLAGGETQYF	TGTGCCAGCGAGGGACTAGCGGGGGGGGAGACCCAGTACTTC
TRBV7-9	NA	TRBJ1-3	NA	13	CASSTLVGNTIYF	TGTGCCAGCAGTACCTTAGTTGGAAACACCATATATTTT
TRBV16	TRBD1	TRBJ1-2	once	14	CASSHKDRGYGYTF	TGTGCCAGCAGCCACAAGGACAGGGGGTATGGCTACACCTTC
TRBV19	TRBD1	TRBJ2-2	NA	15	CASSPGTGNTGELFF	TGTGCCAGTAGCCCTGGGACAGGGAACACCGGGGAGCTGTTTTTT
TRBV5-6	NA	TRBJ1-6	once	16	CASSPRTGTYNSPLHF	TGTGCCAGCAGCCCCCGTACAGGCACCTATAATTCACCCCTCCACTTT
TRBV3-1/TRBV3-2	NA	TRBJ1-4	NA	14	CASSQRGEVEKLFF	TGTGCCAGCAGCCAACGGGGGGAGGTTGAAAAACTGTTTTTT
TRBV4-2	TRBD1	TRBJ2-7	NA	14	CASSLQGARNEQYF	TGTGCCAGCAGCCTACAGGGGGCGCGAAACGAGCAGTACTTC
TRBV27	NA	TRBJ2-7	NA	13	CASSLRQSYEQYF	TGTGCCAGCAGTTTACGTCAATCCTACGAGCAGTACTTC
TRBV7-2	NA	TRBJ2-3	NA	15	CASSLGGYSTDTQYF	TGTGCCAGCAGCTTAGGGGGGTACAGCACAGATACGCAGTATTTT